This entry lists 12 T cell receptor beta chains sequenced from one sample in a study of OX40 agonist ivuxolimab in advanced cancers. Only in-frame clones appear in the TCRdb table, and some are missing; sequencing was by immunoSEQ multiplex PCR. The sample lists 20,000 to 25,000 clones, under 95% occurring once. The specimen comprised CD4+ or CD8+ T cells sorted from blood, sampled in a trial of the OX40 agonist ivuxolimab. The source is an adult with an advanced solid tumor such as melanoma, head and neck, liver or kidney cancer.

This chain connects TRBV7-9 to TRBJ2-7; a weak D match, TRBD1 (6 bases). The germline CDR1 and CDR2 sequences are SEHNR and FQNEAQ (reference sequence). V was cut by 5 bases and J by 0 bases, with 17 bases left in between. The CDR3 is 16 amino acids. CDR3 sequence (DNA): TGTGCCAGCAGCCTCCTGGACAGTCGAATCTCCTACGAGCAGTACTTC. It is translated as CASSLLDSRISYEQYF.

This clone was picked up one time. Other DNA sequences within the sample encode an identical CDR3. This chain joins TRBV4-1 and TRBJ2-7; tentative D call: TRBD1 (6 bases). Germline V CDR1 and CDR2: MGHRA, YSYEKL. Trimming removed 0 bases at V and 4 bases at J, with 10 bases between. This CDR3 comprises 14 residues. This CDR3 reads CASSQDQGSYEQYF. As DNA, the CDR3 is TGCGCCAGCAGCCAAGATCAGGGGAGTTACGAGCAGTACTTC.

This clone was observed a single time. This chain links TRBV7-6 with TRBJ2-7, with 16 bases identical to TRBD2. Germline V gene lookup returns CDR1 SGHVS and CDR2 FNYEAQ. The CDR3 is 19 amino acids. V was clipped by 5 bases and J by 3 bases; unmatched bases: 13. This chain's CDR3 is CASSPKTGLAGGSDYEQYF. DNA for the CDR3: TGTGCCAGCAGCCCAAAAACGGGACTAGCGGGGGGGTCCGACTACGAGCAGTACTTC.

V and J are TRBV30 and TRBJ2-1; D is perhaps TRBD1 (6 bases). CDR1 and CDR2 (germline): GTSNPN, SVGIG (reference sequence). There are 11 residues in the CDR3. The V end was cut by 0 bases, the J end by 9 bases, with 6 bases between. CDR3 amino acids: CAWSVQGEQFF. As DNA, the CDR3 is TGTGCCTGGAGTGTACAGGGTGAGCAGTTCTTC.

The genes are TRBV6-6 and TRBJ1-1; 7 nucleotides agree with TRBD1. The CDR3 spans 13 residues. CDR1 MNHNY and CDR2 SVGAGI come from the germline V gene (reference sequence). V shed 9 bases and J 7 bases; nucleotides not matched to a gene: 11. CDR3 bases: TGTGCCAGTAACCTAGGGGGCTCTGGTGAAGCTTTCTTT. Protein: CASNLGGSGEAFF.

The chain carries TRBV4-2 and TRBJ1-3; D is perhaps TRBD1 (6 bases). Germline V gene data show CDR1 as LGHNA and CDR2 as YNFKEQ. CDR3 length: 15 residues. Trimming left V 0 bases short and J 9 bases short, with 15 bases between. The CDR3 DNA follows: TGTGCCAGCAGCCAAGATCAAGGGGGAGGGAGCACCATATATTTT. It yields the protein CASSQDQGGGSTIYF.

This chain connects TRBV11-2 to TRBJ2-7, with 10 bases aligning to TRBD1. The CDR3 contains 17 residues. CDR1 is SGHAT, CDR2 FQNNGV, per germline. Trimming removed 5 bases from V and 3 bases from J; junction bases left unmatched: 13. The CDR3 reads CASSPPPPWDRGYEQYF. The CDR3 DNA reads TGTGCCAGCAGCCCTCCCCCCCCCTGGGACAGGGGCTACGAGCAGTACTTC.

The chain employs TRBV2 and TRBJ1-2, with 11 bases identical to TRBD1. The length of the CDR3 is 16 residues. Germline V CDR1 and CDR2: SNHLY, FYNNEI. V lost 0 bases and J lost 4; bases outside the gene matches: 4. The CDR3 nucleotides are TGTGCCAGCAGTGAAGCTCGGACAGGGGGCTTCTATGGCTACACCTTC. Protein sequence: CASSEARTGGFYGYTF.

The chain carries TRBV19 and TRBJ2-1; possible D gene TRBD1, 6 bases. Trimming left V 3 bases short and J 3 bases short, with 12 bases between. Germline V gene lookup returns CDR1 LNHDA and CDR2 SQIVND (reference sequence). CDR3 size: 15 residues. CDR3 residues: CASSIVGAYYNEQFF. CDR3 in DNA: TGTGCCAGTAGTATTGTGGGGGCGTACTACAATGAGCAGTTCTTC.

The chain is built from TRBV6-1 and TRBJ2-5; maybe TRBD1 (6 bases). Trimming removed 5 bases from V and 1 base from J, with 11 bases in between. Germline V gene lookup returns CDR1 MNHNS and CDR2 SASEGT. The CDR3 is 14 residues long. This CDR3 reads CASSLRTVQETQYF. The CDR3 nucleotides read TGTGCCAGCAGTCTCCGGACAGTCCAAGAGACCCAGTACTTC.

The chain is built from TRBV19 and TRBJ1-3; TRBD1 agrees at 7 bases. The CDR3 spans 17 residues. Germline trimming cut 3 bases from V and 0 bases from J; bases unmatched to any gene: 8. In germline, CDR1 is LNHDA, CDR2 SQIVND (reference sequence). DNA for the CDR3: TGTGCCAGTAGTATGGGACAGCCCTCTTTCTCTGGAAACACCATATATTTT. Translating it yields CASSMGQPSFSGNTIYF.

This clone appeared once. The chain joins TRBV27 to TRBJ2-7; TRBD1 might be the D (5 bases). CDR1 and CDR2 (germline): MNHEY, SMNVEV (reference sequence). There are 14 residues in the CDR3. Trimming pared 3 bases from V and 2 bases from J, leaving 11 bases between. The CDR3 loop reads CASSFQGRPYEQYF. The CDR3 nucleotides read TGTGCCAGCAGTTTTCAGGGTAGACCCTACGAGCAGTACTTC.